The rows below give T cell receptor beta chains drawn from one sample of a study. MiXCR was run by TCRdb on the 5' RACE reads, yielding one entry per CDR3 protein. The sample contains around 55,000 distinct CDR3 sequences, around 21% of which appear only once. Sequenced material: tumor-infiltrating Tregs sorted from the breast tumor. Receptors originate from a female donor with breast cancer. Each CDR3 is given with its conserved first and last residue. D genes are given only for firm matches. Where a row states a size, it is once, few, many or the class of an expanded clone; other rows omit it.

many	13	-	TRBJ2-1	TRBV5-1	CASSLVGDNEQFF	TGCGCCAGCAGCTTGGTGGGGGACAATGAGCAGTTCTTC
few	11	-	TRBJ2-3	TRBV28	CAIFRGSTQYF	TGTGCCATCTTCCGAGGAAGTACGCAGTATTTT
few	11	-	TRBJ2-7	TRBV7-9	CASSLSSEQYF	TGTGCCAGCAGCTTAAGTAGCGAGCAGTACTTC
-	16	TRBD1	TRBJ1-2	TRBV7-8	CASSLESSGGLYGYTF	TGTGCCAGCAGCTTAGAAAGTTCAGGGGGCCTCTATGGCTACACCTTC
-	17	-	TRBJ1-6	TRBV6-5	CASSYSPGGTYNSPLHF	TGTGCCAGCAGTTACTCACCGGGGGGCACCTATAATTCACCCCTCCACTTT
many	13	TRBD2	TRBJ2-1	TRBV20-1	CSAYGRIYNEQFF	TGCAGTGCCTACGGGAGGATTTACAATGAGCAGTTCTTC
-	15	-	TRBJ2-7	TRBV3-1	CASSQPSPKSYEQYF	TGTGCCAGCAGCCAACCCTCCCCAAAGTCGTACGAGCAGTACTTC
few	14	-	TRBJ2-5	TRBV12-3/TRBV12-4	CASSLGGRTETQYF	TGTGCCAGCAGTTTAGGGGGGCGAACCGAGACCCAGTACTTC
few	12	-	TRBJ2-7	TRBV29-1	CSVELANYEQYF	TGCAGCGTTGAACTAGCGAACTACGAGCAGTACTTC
few	13	-	TRBJ2-7	TRBV20-1	CSARVMGRYEQYF	TGCAGTGCTAGAGTGATGGGGCGGTACGAGCAGTACTTC
many	13	-	TRBJ1-1	TRBV5-1	CASRGRLNTEAFF	TGCGCCAGCAGGGGACGGCTGAACACTGAAGCTTTCTTT
few	17	-	TRBJ1-4	TRBV9	CASSAMPSGGGNEKLFF	TGTGCCAGCAGCGCTATGCCGTCCGGGGGTGGAAATGAAAAACTGTTTTTT
few	13	TRBD1	TRBJ1-5	TRBV4-1	CASSAQTGGPQHF	TGCGCCAGCAGCGCACAGACAGGGGGGCCCCAGCATTTT
once	14	-	TRBJ2-1	TRBV7-9	CASSRHVERGEQFF	TGTGCCAGCAGTCGACACGTCGAAAGGGGTGAGCAGTTCTTC
few	12	-	TRBJ2-7	TRBV11-1	CASSSSLSEQYF	TGTGCCAGCAGCTCTTCCCTGAGCGAGCAGTACTTC
-	14	-	TRBJ1-3	TRBV7-2	CASSQDFSGNTINF	TGTGCCAGCAGCCAGGACTTCTCTGGAAACACCATAAATTTT
few	17	TRBD2	TRBJ2-6	TRBV4-1	CASSTAGGASGANVLTF	TGCGCCAGCAGCACTGCCGGGGGGGCCTCTGGGGCCAACGTCCTGACTTTC
few	13	-	TRBJ1-1	TRBV6-5	CASISDRNTEAFF	TGTGCCAGCATCTCCGACAGGAACACTGAAGCTTTCTTT
-	15	-	TRBJ2-7	TRBV5-1	CASSLEARGSHEQYF	TGCGCCAGCAGCTTGGAAGCCAGGGGAAGCCACGAGCAGTACTTC